Described below is a single T cell receptor (beta chain) sequence and its context. The CDR3 has 13 amino acids. Germline trimming cut 2 bases from V and 6 bases from J; bases unmatched to any gene: 6. Germline assignment: CDR1 GTSNPN and CDR2 SVGIG (reference sequence). Under the authors' procedure: From reference gene primer amplification, estimates of nucleated cell counts were derived. Repertoires were generated with immunoSEQ multiplex PCR, while TCRdb's copy carries only in-frame clones and drops some. V and J calls and clone size are given by that table; D and trimming were obtained from the DNA. The sample yields over 85,000 clones, less than 75% seen once. The sample comes from a study of blood T cell repertoires in COVID-19.

This chain links TRBV30 with TRBJ1-2; 7 bases line up with TRBD1. What was sequenced was peripheral blood. This clonotype was sampled from a woman aged 55-75 years with acute or convalescent COVID-19. CDR3 coding DNA: TGTGCCTGGAGTAGGGGGCAGGGCGATGGCTACACCTTC. Amino acids: CAWSRGQGDGYTF.